This T cell receptor beta chain was captured in a study of spatial heterogeneity in lung cancer. Trimming took 9 bases from V and 2 from J; bases not matched to a gene: 5. Per germline, CDR1 LNHDA and CDR2 SQIVND (reference sequence). This CDR3 is 14 amino acids long. This clonotype was detected many times. Indicated time point: blood at routine non-recurrence follow-up after resection. From the 5' RACE reads, TCRdb called clonotypes with MiXCR, one entry per CDR3 protein. The data contain 95,000 to 120,000 distinct CDR3 sequences, 10% to 13% of them singletons. The receptor's source is a female donor with early-stage non-small cell lung cancer. The chain links TRBV19 to TRBJ2-3, with TRBD1 matching over 10 bases. Sequencing used PBMCs, obtained at follow-up. CDR3 amino acids: CASKDRGTTDTQYF. CDR3 bases: TGTGCCAGCAAGGACAGGGGGACCACAGATACGCAGTATTTT.